Each of the 28 T cell receptor beta chains below was sequenced from the same sample in a study of T cell responses to AZD1222 COVID-19 vaccine. Sequenced by immunoSEQ multiplex PCR; TCRdb stores in-frame clones only, minus some. The table includes 90,000 to 120,000 clones, about 90% detected once. Specimen: peripheral blood, collected 28 days after the second AZD1222 dose. These receptors were obtained from an adult who received the AZD1222 COVID-19 vaccine.

This rearrangement joins TRBV27 to TRBJ1-1; no reliable D call. Germline values: CDR1 MNHEY, CDR2 SMNVEV (reference sequence). This CDR3 spans 14 amino acids. V lost 5 bases, J lost 2 bases, and 12 bases lay in between. For the CDR3, the DNA is TGTGCCAGCAGTCCCCGGTCAGCCAACACTGAAGCTTTCTTT. It codes for CASSPRSANTEAFF.

This chain joins TRBV10-1 and TRBJ2-3, with D hard to call. The CDR3 has 10 amino acids. V lost 6 bases and J 2 bases, leaving 0 bases between the germline ends. The germline CDR1 and CDR2 sequences are WNHNN and SYGVQD (reference sequence). CDR3 sequence: CASSTDTQYF. The CDR3 DNA sequence: TGCGCCAGCAGCACAGATACGCAGTATTTT.

This chain joins TRBV11-2 and TRBJ1-2; tentatively, D is TRBD1 (5 bases). The germline V and J ends were trimmed by 7 bases and 0 bases, with 15 bases remaining between them. This CDR3 has 15 amino acids. Germline loops: CDR1 SGHAT, CDR2 FQNNGV. The CDR3 sequence: CASKSLGVANYGYTF. Here the CDR3 DNA reads TGTGCCAGCAAATCACTGGGGGTAGCTAACTATGGCTACACCTTC.

The chain is built from TRBV6-6 and TRBJ1-1; unclear D gene. CDR1 MNHNY and CDR2 SVGAGI come from the germline V gene (reference sequence). V lost 3 bases and J 7 bases, leaving 9 bases between the germline ends. The CDR3 length is 12 residues. This chain's CDR3 is CASSYRTVEAFF. The CDR3 DNA reads TGTGCCAGCAGTTATCGGACGGTTGAAGCTTTCTTT.

This clone appeared many times. The chain has TRBV19 and TRBJ2-1, with 10 bases matching TRBD2. Germline-derived CDR1 and CDR2 are LNHDA and SQIVND (reference sequence). V lost 6 bases to trimming and J lost 7 bases; unmatched junction nucleotides: 6. The CDR3 has 14 amino acids. The chain's CDR3 is CASSLAGVRNEQFF. DNA of the CDR3: TGTGCCAGTAGCCTAGCGGGAGTTAGGAATGAGCAGTTCTTC.

In nucleotides, the CDR3 is TGTGCCAGCAGTTCGGACAGGGGAGGACCCTACAATGAGCAGTTCTTC. The encoded protein is CASSSDRGGPYNEQFF. The rearrangement joins TRBV7-9 to TRBJ2-1; 9 bases fit TRBD1. The CDR3 is 16 amino acids. V lost 6 bases and J lost 2; bases outside the gene matches: 8. Per germline, CDR1 SEHNR and CDR2 FQNEAQ (reference sequence).

The chain joins TRBV5-4 to TRBJ2-3; unclear D gene. The germline V and J ends were trimmed by 1 base and 6 bases, with 3 bases remaining between them. The CDR3 extends over 11 amino acids. CDR1 and CDR2 from the germline V gene are SGHNT and YYREEE (reference sequence). CDR3 bases: TGTGCCAGCAGCTTGAGTGATACGCAGTATTTT. Protein: CASSLSDTQYF.

The rearrangement uses TRBV3-1 (or the pseudogene TRBV3-2) and TRBJ1-4; D remains unclear. The CDR3 is made up of 15 amino acids. V gave up 3 bases and J gave up 8 bases, with 16 bases separating them. The V gene's germline CDR1 is LGHDT and CDR2 YNNKEL (reference sequence). CDR3 DNA: TGTGCCAGCAGCCAGGTTGCGGGGTCGGGAGAAAAACTGTTTTTT. This codes for CASSQVAGSGEKLFF.

V is TRBV27 and J is TRBJ2-7; TRBD2 matches 7 bases. Germline values: CDR1 MNHEY, CDR2 SMNVEV (reference sequence). This CDR3 has 17 amino acids. J gave up 5 bases and V 2 bases, and 15 bases lay outside the gene matches. The CDR3 sequence is CASSLKTVGRAGDEQYF. The CDR3 DNA sequence: TGTGCCAGCAGTTTAAAAACTGTGGGGAGGGCAGGCGACGAGCAGTACTTC.

The chain couples TRBV6-1 to TRBJ1-2, with unresolved D. CDR1 MNHNS and CDR2 SASEGT come from the germline V gene. The CDR3 sequence is 12 residues long. V lost 3 bases and J lost 4, with 6 bases in between. The CDR3 sequence: CASSDFSYGYTF. For the CDR3, the DNA is TGTGCCAGCAGTGATTTCAGCTATGGCTACACCTTC.

The gene calls are TRBV28 and TRBJ1-3; no clear D. The CDR3 loop spans 16 amino acids. V was cut by 3 bases and J by 1 base, with 13 bases left in between. Looked up from germline, CDR1 is MDHEN and CDR2 is SYDVKM. CDR3 DNA: TGTGCCAGCAGTTTCGAAGGGATGGTATCTGGAAACACCATATATTTT. Translation gives CASSFEGMVSGNTIYF.

J is TRBJ2-1 and V is TRBV4-1; D remains ambiguous. Germline V CDR1 and CDR2: MGHRA, YSYEKL. This CDR3 has 14 amino acids. V was trimmed by 6 bases and J by 4 bases, leaving 13 bases between them. CDR3: CASRSSTSYNEQFF. CDR3 coding DNA: TGCGCCAGCAGGAGCAGTACGTCTTACAATGAGCAGTTCTTC.

This rearrangement joins TRBV7-9 to TRBJ2-1, with D perhaps TRBD1 (6 bases). Trimming took off 2 bases at V and 0 bases at J, with 11 bases between the two ends. Per germline, CDR1 SEHNR and CDR2 FQNEAQ (reference sequence). CDR3 length: 16 residues. CDR3 DNA sequence: TGTGCCAGCAGCTTACAGGGGACGAGCTCCTACAATGAGCAGTTCTTC. Encoded protein: CASSLQGTSSYNEQFF.

The CDR3 protein is CASSPLRLAGGPTGELFF. CDR3 in DNA: TGTGCCAGCAGCCCTCTAAGGCTAGCGGGAGGGCCCACCGGGGAGCTGTTTTTT. The chain recombines TRBV9 with TRBJ2-2; 12 positions match TRBD2. The CDR3 runs to 18 residues. Germline trimming cut 4 bases from V and 4 bases from J; bases unmatched to any gene: 11. CDR1 and CDR2 (germline): SGDLS, YYNGEE. The entire variable domain, with the rest obtained from reference TRBV9 and TRBJ2-2, is as follows: DSGVTQTPKHLITATGQRVTLRCSPRSGDLSVYWYQQSLDQGLQFLIQYYNGEERAKGNILERFSAQQFPDLHSELNLSSLELGDSALYFCASSPLRLAGGPTGELFFGEGSRLTVL.

The chain couples TRBV5-1 to TRBJ1-5; tentative D call: TRBD1 (6 bases). Trimming left V 0 bases short and J 7 bases short, with 14 bases between. The CDR3 sequence is 15 residues long. Germline V gives CDR1 SGHRS, CDR2 YFSETQ. CDR3 DNA: TGCGCCAGCAGCTTGGGTACAGGGAGCGGGCAGCCCCAGCATTTT. It yields the protein CASSLGTGSGQPQHF.

The CDR3 coding sequence is TGTGCCAGCAGCCAAGATAGCAGGACCTACACCTTC. Its protein product is CASSQDSRTYTF. This chain uses TRBV14 with TRBJ1-2; D is ambiguous. The V gene lost 0 bases and the J gene lost 10 bases, with 9 bases spanning the gap. From germline, CDR1 is SGHDN and CDR2 FVKESK. This CDR3 comprises 12 residues.

The chain combines TRBV7-8 with TRBJ2-7; 9 bases are a match to TRBD2. There are 17 residues in the CDR3. V was pared by 7 bases and J by 3 bases, with 16 bases of the junction left unmatched. Germline assignment: CDR1 SGHVS and CDR2 FQNEAQ. The CDR3 protein is CASTPGPGGLAGYEQYF. The DNA for the CDR3 is TGTGCCAGCACCCCAGGGCCCGGGGGACTAGCTGGCTACGAGCAGTACTTC.

The rearrangement links TRBV4-3 to TRBJ2-7; no reliable D call. Trimming cost V 0 bases and J 2 bases, with 5 bases left between them. From germline, CDR1 is LGHNA and CDR2 YSLEER. The CDR3 is 13 amino acids. CDR3 in DNA: TGCGCCAGCAGCCAAGATTTAACCTACGAGCAGTACTTC. This codes for CASSQDLTYEQYF.

The chain is built from TRBV27 and TRBJ1-5, with TRBD1 identical over 7 bases. Trimming cost V 4 bases and J 2 bases; bases outside gene matches: 5. Germline V lookup: CDR1 MNHEY, CDR2 SMNVEV (reference sequence). This CDR3 has 15 residues. This CDR3 is CASSSQGVGNQPQHF. The CDR3 DNA is TGTGCCAGCAGTTCCCAGGGGGTGGGCAATCAGCCCCAGCATTTT.

The genes are TRBV5-1 and TRBJ1-2; no firm D call. Trimming took off 0 bases at V and 2 bases at J, with 11 bases between the two ends. Per germline, CDR1 SGHRS and CDR2 YFSETQ. This CDR3 has 15 residues. The CDR3 reads CASSLDTFLNYGYTF. CDR3 nucleotide sequence: TGCGCCAGCAGCTTGGACACGTTCTTAAACTATGGCTACACCTTC. The variable domain in full, with the rest retrieved from reference TRBV5-1 and TRBJ1-2, is KAGVTQTPRYLIKTRGQQVTLSCSPISGHRSVSWYQQTPGQGLQFLFEYFSETQRNKGNFPGRFSGRQFSNSRSEMNVSTLELGDSALYLCASSLDTFLNYGYTFGSGTRLTVV.

This clone was counted between two and nine times. The chain combines TRBV7-3 with TRBJ1-1; D perhaps matches TRBD1 (5 bases). Germline CDR1 reads SGHTA; CDR2 reads FQGTGA. V was trimmed by 0 bases and J by 8 bases, leaving 7 bases between them. This CDR3 contains 12 residues. CDR3 residues: CASSLTGVEAFF. In DNA form, the CDR3 reads TGTGCCAGCAGCTTAACGGGGGTAGAAGCTTTCTTT.

The J gene is TRBJ2-3, the V gene TRBV9; D not resolved. This CDR3 region has 12 residues. Per germline, CDR1 SGDLS and CDR2 YYNGEE. V was shortened by 3 bases and J by 8 bases, with 10 bases between the two germline ends. The CDR3 bases are TGTGCCAGCAGCGCCCCCCTCGGTACGCAGTATTTT. Translation gives CASSAPLGTQYF.

The rearrangement links TRBV7-9 to TRBJ2-7; D is unclear. Trimming removed 5 bases from V and 3 bases from J, with 8 bases in between. CDR3 length: 12 residues. Germline CDR1 is SEHNR and CDR2 is FQNEAQ (reference sequence). CDR3 loop: CASSRIGYEQYF. The CDR3 DNA reads as TGTGCCAGCAGCCGAATCGGCTACGAGCAGTACTTC.

The V and J genes are TRBV6-5 and TRBJ1-4; 10 bases agree with TRBD1. The CDR3 runs 15 residues. The ends lost 7 bases at V and 8 bases at J; junction bases unmatched: 10. The germline CDR1 and CDR2 sequences are MNHEY and SVGAGI. CDR3 residues: CASKPWTGGTEKLFF. The CDR3 DNA is TGTGCCAGCAAGCCCTGGACAGGGGGGACGGAAAAACTGTTTTTT.

The rearrangement links TRBV18 to TRBJ2-2, with D tentatively TRBD1 or TRBD2 (5 bases each). Germline CDR1 is KGHSH and CDR2 is LQKENI. The CDR3 length is 15 residues. V was trimmed by 1 base and J by 1 base, leaving 7 bases between them. The CDR3 here is CASSPRDGNTGELFF. CDR3 nucleotide sequence: TGTGCCAGCTCACCACGGGACGGGAACACCGGGGAGCTGTTTTTT.

The V and J genes are TRBV19 and TRBJ2-1; TRBD2 aligns across 7 bases. J was trimmed by 2 bases and V by 3 bases; bases with no gene match: 4. The V gene's germline CDR1 is LNHDA and CDR2 SQIVND (reference sequence). This CDR3 is 15 amino acids long. CDR3 sequence: CASSIGGGPYNEQFF. DNA of the CDR3: TGTGCCAGTAGTATTGGGGGAGGGCCCTACAATGAGCAGTTCTTC.

V and J are TRBV11-2 and TRBJ2-5; D gene unclear. The CDR3 is 14 amino acids. From germline, CDR1 is SGHAT and CDR2 FQNNGV. V lost 5 bases to trimming and J lost 1 base, with 11 bases between them. The CDR3 loop reads CASSRTLTQETQYF. Here the CDR3 DNA reads TGTGCCAGCAGCAGAACTCTTACCCAAGAGACCCAGTACTTC.

The chain couples TRBV6-2 or TRBV6-3 to TRBJ2-1; perhaps TRBD1 as D (5 bases). This CDR3 region has 15 residues. The V end lost 5 bases, the J end lost 3 bases, and 14 bases lay between the germline ends. Per germline, CDR1 MNHEY and CDR2 SVGEGT. CDR3 coding DNA: TGTGCCAGCAGTCCCGGACAAACCCGCTACAATGAGCAGTTCTTC. Its translation is CASSPGQTRYNEQFF.